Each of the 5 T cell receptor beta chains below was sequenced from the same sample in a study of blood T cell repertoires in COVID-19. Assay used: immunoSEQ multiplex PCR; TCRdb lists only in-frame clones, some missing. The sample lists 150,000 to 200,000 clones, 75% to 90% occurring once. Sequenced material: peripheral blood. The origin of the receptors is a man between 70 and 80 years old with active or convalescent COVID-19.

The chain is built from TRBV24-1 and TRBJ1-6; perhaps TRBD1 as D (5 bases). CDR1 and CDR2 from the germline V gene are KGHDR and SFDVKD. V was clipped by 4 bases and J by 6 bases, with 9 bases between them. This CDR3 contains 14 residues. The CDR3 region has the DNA TGTGCCACCAGTGAACACGACAGTAATTCACCCCTCCACTTT. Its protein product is CATSEHDSNSPLHF.

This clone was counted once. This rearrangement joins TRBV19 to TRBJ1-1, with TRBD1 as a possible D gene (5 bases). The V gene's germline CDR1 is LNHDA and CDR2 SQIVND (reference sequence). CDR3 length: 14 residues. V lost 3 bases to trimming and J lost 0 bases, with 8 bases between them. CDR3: CASSIGGLNTEAFF. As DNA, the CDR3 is TGTGCCAGTAGTATTGGGGGGTTGAACACTGAAGCTTTCTTT.

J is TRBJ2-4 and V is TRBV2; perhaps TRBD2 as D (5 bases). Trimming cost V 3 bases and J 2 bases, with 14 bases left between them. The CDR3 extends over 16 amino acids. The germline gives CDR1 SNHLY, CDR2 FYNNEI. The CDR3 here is CASSDGVGRTKNIQYF. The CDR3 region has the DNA TGTGCCAGCAGTGACGGGGTGGGAAGAACCAAAAACATTCAGTACTTC.

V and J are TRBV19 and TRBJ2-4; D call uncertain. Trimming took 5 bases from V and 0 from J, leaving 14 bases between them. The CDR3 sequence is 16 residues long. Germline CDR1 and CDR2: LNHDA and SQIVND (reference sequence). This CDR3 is CASSRQALLAKNIQYF. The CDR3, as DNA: TGTGCCAGTAGTCGCCAGGCCCTACTAGCCAAAAACATTCAGTACTTC.

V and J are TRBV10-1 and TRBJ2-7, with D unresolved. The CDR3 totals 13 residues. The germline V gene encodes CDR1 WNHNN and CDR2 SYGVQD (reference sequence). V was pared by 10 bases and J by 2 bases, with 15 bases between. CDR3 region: CAKPTLGTYEQYF. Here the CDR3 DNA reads TGCGCCAAACCGACCCTGGGCACCTACGAGCAGTACTTC.